This T cell receptor (beta chain) was sequenced for a study of response to subunit inactivated influenza vaccine. Notes on the study in general: Seasonal influenza vaccination, on each occasion, was suggested by the authors to recruit few new T cells.

This CDR3 is built from 15 residues. The germline V gene has CDR1 SGDLS and CDR2 YYNGEE. V gave up 4 bases and J gave up 7 bases; unmatched junction bases: 9. This clonotype was observed many times. Its specificity is unknown. TCRdb redid the calling of the RT-PCR reads with MiXCR, one entry per CDR3 protein. Among approximately 490,000 distinct CDR3 sequences listed, roughly 7.6% were seen once. The starting material was PBMCs from blood, obtained 23 to 25 months after vaccination. The clonotype comes from a man aged 50-75 years who received an inactivated influenza vaccine. The V call is TRBV9, the J call TRBJ2-1, with TRBD2 matching over 9 bases. The CDR3: CASSIQAGGVNEQFF. The CDR3 bases are TGTGCCAGCAGCATTCAAGCGGGAGGAGTGAATGAGCAGTTCTTC.